Included here is one T cell receptor (beta chain) sequence, with context. The target antigen is unknown. Data came from immunoSEQ multiplex PCR; TCRdb stores just in-frame clones and leaves some out. The table records 80,000 or so clones, 87% of them present only once. This CDR3 spans 13 amino acids. The germline gives CDR1 LNHDA, CDR2 SQIVND (reference sequence). V lost 3 bases and J lost 1, with 6 bases in between. The sample comes from a study of OX40 agonist ivuxolimab in advanced cancers. Study-wide points: The specificity for antigen of the expanded peripheral T cells was not determined.

The chain employs TRBV19 and TRBJ1-1; D is ambiguous. This clonotype was sampled from an adult with an advanced solid tumor such as melanoma, head and neck, liver or kidney cancer. This specimen was CD4+ or CD8+ T cells sorted from blood, taken in a trial of the OX40 agonist ivuxolimab. CDR3 amino acids: CASSMKRNTEAFF. The CDR3 DNA follows: TGTGCCAGTAGTATGAAAAGGAACACTGAAGCTTTCTTT.